This TCR beta chain was captured by sequencing in a study of vaccination effects on CD4 cells after COVID-19. Background on the study: All study participants received two doses of BNT162b2 or mRNA-1273 vaccine.

Points on this clone: Its antigen is still unknown.

From germline, CDR1 is KGHDR and CDR2 SFDVKD. Trimming took 1 base from V and 7 from J; bases not matched to a gene: 10. The length of the CDR3 is 17 residues. Pools of viral peptides were used by the ViraFEST assay to expand antigen-specific CD4+ T cells ahead of sequencing. Cultured cells yielded isolated CD4+ T cells after about ten days. None of these healthy vaccinees had been infected with SARS-CoV-2 before vaccination. Using immunoSEQ multiplex PCR, the repertoire was profiled, and TCRdb retains in-frame clones only, with some absent. The sample has approximately 76,000 clones, more than 60% seen once.

The clonotype originates from a human donor who received a COVID-19 vaccine. The chain carries TRBV24-1 and TRBJ2-2, with TRBD1 identical over 8 bases. The starting material was CD4+ T cells from PBMCs cultured with SARS-CoV-2 spike peptides, obtained before COVID-19 vaccination. CDR3 amino acids: CATSDFGQGARVGELFF. CDR3 nucleotide sequence: TGTGCCACCAGTGATTTCGGGCAGGGGGCGCGGGTCGGGGAGCTGTTTTTT.